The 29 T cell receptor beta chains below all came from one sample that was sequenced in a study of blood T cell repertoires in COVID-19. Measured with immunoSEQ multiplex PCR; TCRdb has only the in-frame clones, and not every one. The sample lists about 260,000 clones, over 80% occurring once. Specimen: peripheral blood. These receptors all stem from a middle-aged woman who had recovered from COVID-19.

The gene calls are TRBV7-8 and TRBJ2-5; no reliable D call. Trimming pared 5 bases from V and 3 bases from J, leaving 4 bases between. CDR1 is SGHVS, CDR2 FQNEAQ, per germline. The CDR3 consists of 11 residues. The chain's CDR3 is CASSPKETQYF. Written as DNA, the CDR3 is TGTGCCAGCAGCCCCAAAGAGACCCAGTACTTC.

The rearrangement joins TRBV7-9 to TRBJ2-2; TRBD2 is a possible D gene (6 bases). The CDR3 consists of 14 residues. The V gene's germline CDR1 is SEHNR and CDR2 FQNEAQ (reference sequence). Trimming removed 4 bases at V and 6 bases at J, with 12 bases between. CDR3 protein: CASSSTGGAGELFF. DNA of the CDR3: TGTGCCAGCAGCTCGACCGGGGGTGCCGGGGAGCTGTTTTTT. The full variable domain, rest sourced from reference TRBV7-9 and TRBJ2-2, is DTGVSQNPRHKITKRGQNVTFRCDPISEHNRLYWYRQTLGQGPEFLTYFQNEAQLEKSRLLSDRFSAERPKGSFSTLEIQRTEQGDSAMYLCASSSTGGAGELFFGEGSRLTVL.

The CDR3 reads CASSREKTDRFYGYTF. The CDR3 DNA follows: TGTGCCAGCAGCCGGGAAAAAACCGACAGGTTCTATGGCTACACCTTC. This chain joins TRBV7-9 and TRBJ1-2; tentative D call: TRBD1 (6 bases). The CDR3 sequence is 16 residues long. V shed 5 bases and J shed 4 bases, with 20 bases lying between them. CDR1 is SEHNR, CDR2 FQNEAQ, per germline (reference sequence).

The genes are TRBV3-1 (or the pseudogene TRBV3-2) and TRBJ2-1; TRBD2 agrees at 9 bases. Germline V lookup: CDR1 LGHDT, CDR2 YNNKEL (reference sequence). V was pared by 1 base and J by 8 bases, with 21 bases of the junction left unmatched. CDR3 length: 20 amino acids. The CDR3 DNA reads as TGTGCCAGCAGCCAAGTCCCGTTTGGTAGCGGGGGCCCCCTTGTGGATGAGCAGTTCTTC. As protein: CASSQVPFGSGGPLVDEQFF.

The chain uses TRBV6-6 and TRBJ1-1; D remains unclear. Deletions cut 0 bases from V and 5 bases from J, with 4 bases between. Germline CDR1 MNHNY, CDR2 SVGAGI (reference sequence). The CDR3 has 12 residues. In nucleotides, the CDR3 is TGTGCCAGCAGTTACTCGAGTACTGAAGCTTTCTTT. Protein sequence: CASSYSSTEAFF.

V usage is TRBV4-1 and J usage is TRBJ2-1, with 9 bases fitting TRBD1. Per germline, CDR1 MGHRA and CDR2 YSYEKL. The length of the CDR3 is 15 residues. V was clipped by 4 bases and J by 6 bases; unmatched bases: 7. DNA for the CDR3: TGCGCCAGCAGCCGTCCGGGACAGGGACTCAATGAGCAGTTCTTC. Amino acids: CASSRPGQGLNEQFF.

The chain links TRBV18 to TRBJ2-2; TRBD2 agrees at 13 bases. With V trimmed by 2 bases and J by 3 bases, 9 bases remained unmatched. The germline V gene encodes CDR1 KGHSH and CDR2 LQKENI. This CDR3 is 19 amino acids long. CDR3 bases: TGTGCCAGCTCACCAAGAATTCGACTAGCGGGGGGCCACACCGGGGAGCTGTTTTTT. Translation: CASSPRIRLAGGHTGELFF.

Here the CDR3 reads CASSLLQGSNSPLHF. DNA for the CDR3: TGCGCCAGCAGCCTATTACAGGGATCTAATTCACCCCTCCACTTT. The rearrangement joins TRBV5-1 to TRBJ1-6; the D gene is possibly TRBD1 (6 bases). The germline gives CDR1 SGHRS, CDR2 YFSETQ. This CDR3 comprises 15 residues. V lost 4 bases, J lost 6 bases, and 14 bases lay in between.

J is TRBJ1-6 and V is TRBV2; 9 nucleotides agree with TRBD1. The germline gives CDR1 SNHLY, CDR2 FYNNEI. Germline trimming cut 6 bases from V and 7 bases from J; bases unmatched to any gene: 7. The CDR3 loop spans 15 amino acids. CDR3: CASRPPGQGNSPLHF. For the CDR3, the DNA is TGTGCCAGCAGGCCCCCGGGACAGGGAAATTCACCCCTCCACTTT.

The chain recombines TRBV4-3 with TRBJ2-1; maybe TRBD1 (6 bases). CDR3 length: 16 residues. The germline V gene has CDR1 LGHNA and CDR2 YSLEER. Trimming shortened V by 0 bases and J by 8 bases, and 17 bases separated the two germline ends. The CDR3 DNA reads TGCGCCAGCAGCCAAGATGCCAGGGGTCGTGGGGATGAGCAGTTCTTC. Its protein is CASSQDARGRGDEQFF.

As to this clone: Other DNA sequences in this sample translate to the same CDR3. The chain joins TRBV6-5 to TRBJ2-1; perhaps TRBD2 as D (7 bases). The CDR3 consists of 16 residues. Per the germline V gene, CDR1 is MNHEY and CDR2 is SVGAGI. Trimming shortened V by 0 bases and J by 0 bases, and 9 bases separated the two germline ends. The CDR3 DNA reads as TGTGCCAGCAGTTACTCTAGGGGGGGCTCCTACAATGAGCAGTTCTTC. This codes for CASSYSRGGSYNEQFF.

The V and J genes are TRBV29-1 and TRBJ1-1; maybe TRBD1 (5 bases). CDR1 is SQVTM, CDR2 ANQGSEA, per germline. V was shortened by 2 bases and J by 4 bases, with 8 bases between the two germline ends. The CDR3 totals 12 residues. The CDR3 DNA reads TGCAGCGTTGAAAGGGGTGCCACTGAAGCTTTCTTT. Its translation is CSVERGATEAFF.

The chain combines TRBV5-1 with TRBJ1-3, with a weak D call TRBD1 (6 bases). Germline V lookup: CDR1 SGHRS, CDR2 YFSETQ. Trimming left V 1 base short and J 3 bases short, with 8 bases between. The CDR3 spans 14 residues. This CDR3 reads CASSLQGNGNTIYF. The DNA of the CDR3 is TGCGCCAGCAGCTTGCAGGGGAATGGAAACACCATATATTTT. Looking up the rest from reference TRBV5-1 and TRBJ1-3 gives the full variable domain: KAGVTQTPRYLIKTRGQQVTLSCSPISGHRSVSWYQQTPGQGLQFLFEYFSETQRNKGNFPGRFSGRQFSNSRSEMNVSTLELGDSALYLCASSLQGNGNTIYFGEGSWLTVV.

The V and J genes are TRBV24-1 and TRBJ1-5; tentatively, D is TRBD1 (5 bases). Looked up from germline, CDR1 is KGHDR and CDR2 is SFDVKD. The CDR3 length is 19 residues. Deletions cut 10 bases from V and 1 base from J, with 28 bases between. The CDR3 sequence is CATKIGSGIGGRSNQPQHF. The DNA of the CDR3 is TGTGCCACTAAAATAGGTTCAGGGATAGGCGGACGGAGCAATCAGCCCCAGCATTTT.

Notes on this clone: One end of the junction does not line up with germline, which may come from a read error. The CDR3: CASSFPRQGGPVF. Here the CDR3 DNA reads TGTGCCAGCAGCTTTCCAAGACAGGGAGGTCCGGTCTTT. The chain is built from TRBV7-3 and TRBJ1-1; 7 bases fit TRBD1. This CDR3 has 13 residues. The germline V gene encodes CDR1 SGHTA and CDR2 FQGTGA.

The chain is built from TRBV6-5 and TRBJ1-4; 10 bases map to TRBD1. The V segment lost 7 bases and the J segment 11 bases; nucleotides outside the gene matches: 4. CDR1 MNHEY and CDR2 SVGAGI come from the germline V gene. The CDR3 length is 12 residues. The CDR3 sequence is CASTGQGGKLFF. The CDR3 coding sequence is TGTGCCAGCACCGGACAGGGGGGGAAACTGTTTTTT.

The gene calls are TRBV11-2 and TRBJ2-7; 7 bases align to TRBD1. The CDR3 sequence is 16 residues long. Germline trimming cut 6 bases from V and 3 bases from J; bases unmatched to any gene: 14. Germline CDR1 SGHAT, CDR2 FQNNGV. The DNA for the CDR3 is TGTGCCAGCAGGCCAGGGAGCCCGGGACAGCACTACGAGCAGTACTTC. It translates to CASRPGSPGQHYEQYF. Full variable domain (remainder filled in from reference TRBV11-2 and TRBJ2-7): EAGVAQSPRYKIIEKRQSVAFWCNPISGHATLYWYQQILGQGPKLLIQFQNNGVVDDSQLPKDRFSAERLKGVDSTLKIQPAKLEDSAVYLCASRPGSPGQHYEQYFGPGTRLTVT.

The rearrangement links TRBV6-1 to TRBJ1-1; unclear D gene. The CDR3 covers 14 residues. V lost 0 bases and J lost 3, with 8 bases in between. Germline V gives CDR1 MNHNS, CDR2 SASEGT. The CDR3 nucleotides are TGTGCCAGCAGTGAAGCAGGGAGATACACTGAAGCTTTCTTT. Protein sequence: CASSEAGRYTEAFF.

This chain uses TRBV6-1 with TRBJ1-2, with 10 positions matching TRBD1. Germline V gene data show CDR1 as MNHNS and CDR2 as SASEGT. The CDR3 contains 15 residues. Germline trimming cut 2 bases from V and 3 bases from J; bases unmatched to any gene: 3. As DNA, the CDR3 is TGTGCCAGCAGTGAACGACAGGGGGCGGACTATGGCTACACCTTC. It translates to CASSERQGADYGYTF.

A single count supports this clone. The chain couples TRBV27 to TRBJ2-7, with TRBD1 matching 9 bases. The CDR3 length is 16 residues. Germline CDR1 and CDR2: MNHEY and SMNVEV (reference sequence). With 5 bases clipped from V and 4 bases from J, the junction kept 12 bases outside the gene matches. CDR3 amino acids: CASSRSSRDRVYEQYF. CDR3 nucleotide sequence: TGTGCCAGCAGTCGCTCCTCCCGGGACAGGGTTTACGAGCAGTACTTC.

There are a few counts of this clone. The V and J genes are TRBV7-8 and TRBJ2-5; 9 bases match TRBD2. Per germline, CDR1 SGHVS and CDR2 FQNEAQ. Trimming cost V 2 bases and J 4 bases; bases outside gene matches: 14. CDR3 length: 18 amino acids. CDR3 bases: TGTGCCAGCAGCTTATTAGTCCCGATAGCGGGGGTTCGAGAGACCCAGTACTTC. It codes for CASSLLVPIAGVRETQYF.

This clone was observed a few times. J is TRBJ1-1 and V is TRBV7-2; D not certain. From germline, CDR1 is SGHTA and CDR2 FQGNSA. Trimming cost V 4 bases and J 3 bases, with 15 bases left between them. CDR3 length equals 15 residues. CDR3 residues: CASSSLAGGHTEAFF. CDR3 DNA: TGTGCCAGCAGCTCCCTGGCGGGCGGGCACACTGAAGCTTTCTTT.

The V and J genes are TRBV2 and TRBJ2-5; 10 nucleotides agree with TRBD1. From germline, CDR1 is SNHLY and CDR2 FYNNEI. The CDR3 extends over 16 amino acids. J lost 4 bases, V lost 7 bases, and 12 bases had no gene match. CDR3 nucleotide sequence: TGTGCCAGCAACCGACCGGGACAGGGGTTGGGAGAGACCCAGTACTTC. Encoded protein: CASNRPGQGLGETQYF.

CDR3 residues: CASSLSGGRQETQYF. The CDR3 DNA reads TGTGCCAGCAGCCTTAGCGGGGGACGGCAAGAGACCCAGTACTTC. V and J are TRBV7-8 and TRBJ2-5, with 9 bases lining up with TRBD2. This CDR3 contains 15 residues. J gave up 2 bases and V 5 bases, and 6 bases lay outside the gene matches. CDR1 and CDR2 (germline): SGHVS, FQNEAQ.

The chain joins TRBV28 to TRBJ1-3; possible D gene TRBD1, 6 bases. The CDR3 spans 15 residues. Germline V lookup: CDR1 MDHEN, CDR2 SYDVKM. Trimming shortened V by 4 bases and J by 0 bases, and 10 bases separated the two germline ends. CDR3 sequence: CASSYDRSSGNTIYF. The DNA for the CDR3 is TGTGCCAGCAGTTACGACAGGAGCTCTGGAAACACCATATATTTT.

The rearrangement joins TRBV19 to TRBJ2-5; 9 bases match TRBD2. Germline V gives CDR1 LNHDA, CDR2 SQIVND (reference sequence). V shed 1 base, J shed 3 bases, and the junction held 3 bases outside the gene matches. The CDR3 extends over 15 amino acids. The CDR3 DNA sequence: TGTGCCAGTAGTATAGGGCCTAGCGGGGAAGAGACCCAGTACTTC. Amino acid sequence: CASSIGPSGEETQYF.

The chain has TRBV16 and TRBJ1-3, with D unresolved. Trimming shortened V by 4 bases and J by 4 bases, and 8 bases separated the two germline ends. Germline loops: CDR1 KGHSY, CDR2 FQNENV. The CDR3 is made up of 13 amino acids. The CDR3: CASSPNRGNTIYF. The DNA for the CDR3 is TGTGCCAGCAGCCCCAATAGAGGAAACACCATATATTTT.

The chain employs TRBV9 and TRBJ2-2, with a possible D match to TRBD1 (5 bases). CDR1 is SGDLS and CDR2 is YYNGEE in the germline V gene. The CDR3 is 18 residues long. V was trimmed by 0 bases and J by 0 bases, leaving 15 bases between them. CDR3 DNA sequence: TGTGCCAGCAGCGTAGCGTCGAGACAGATCACGAACACCGGGGAGCTGTTTTTT. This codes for CASSVASRQITNTGELFF.

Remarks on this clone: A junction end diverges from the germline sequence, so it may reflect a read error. The CDR3 spells CASSPSYDEQFF. CDR3 in DNA: TGTGCCAGCAGCCCCTCCTACGATGAGCAGTTCTTC. V gene TRBV2 combines with J gene TRBJ2-1; the D is unclear. The germline CDR1 and CDR2 sequences are SNHLY and FYNNEI. The CDR3 runs 12 residues. The full variable domain, completed using reference TRBV2 and TRBJ2-1, is EPEVTQTPSHQVTQMGQEVILRCVPISNHLYFYWYRQILGQKVEFLVSFYNNEISEKSEIFDDQFSVERPDGSNFTLKIRSTKLEDSAMYFCASSPSYDEQFFGPGTRLTVL.